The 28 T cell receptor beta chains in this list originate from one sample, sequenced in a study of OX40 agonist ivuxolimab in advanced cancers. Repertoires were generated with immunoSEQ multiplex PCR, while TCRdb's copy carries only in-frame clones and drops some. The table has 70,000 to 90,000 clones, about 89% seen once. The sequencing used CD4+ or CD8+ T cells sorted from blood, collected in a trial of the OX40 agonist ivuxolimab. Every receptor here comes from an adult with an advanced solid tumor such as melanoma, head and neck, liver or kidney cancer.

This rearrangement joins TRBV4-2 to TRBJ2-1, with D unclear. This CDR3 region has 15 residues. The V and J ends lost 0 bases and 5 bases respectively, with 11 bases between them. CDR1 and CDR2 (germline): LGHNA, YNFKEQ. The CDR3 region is CASSQDEAVNNEQFF. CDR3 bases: TGTGCCAGCAGCCAAGATGAGGCGGTGAACAATGAGCAGTTCTTC.

CDR3 loop: CASSGRAFYNEQFF. In DNA, the CDR3 is TGTGCCAGCTCGGGACGGGCATTCTACAATGAGCAGTTCTTC. The chain uses TRBV6-5 and TRBJ2-1; D is perhaps TRBD1 or TRBD2 (5 bases each). Germline CDR1 is MNHEY and CDR2 is SVGAGI. Between the trimmed V and J ends, which lost 8 bases and 3 bases, there was a span of 14 bases. The length of the CDR3 is 14 residues.

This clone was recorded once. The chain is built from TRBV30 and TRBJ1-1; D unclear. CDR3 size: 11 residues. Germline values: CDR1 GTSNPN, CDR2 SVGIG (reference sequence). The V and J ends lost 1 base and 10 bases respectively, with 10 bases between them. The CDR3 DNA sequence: TGTGCCTGGAGTGATTCGAGGAGAGCTTTCTTT. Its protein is CAWSDSRRAFF.

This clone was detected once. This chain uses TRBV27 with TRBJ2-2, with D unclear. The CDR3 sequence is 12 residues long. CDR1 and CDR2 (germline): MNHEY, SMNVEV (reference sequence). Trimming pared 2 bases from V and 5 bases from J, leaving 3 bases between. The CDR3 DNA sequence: TGTGCCAGCAGTTTAAGGACCGGGGAGCTGTTTTTT. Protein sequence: CASSLRTGELFF.

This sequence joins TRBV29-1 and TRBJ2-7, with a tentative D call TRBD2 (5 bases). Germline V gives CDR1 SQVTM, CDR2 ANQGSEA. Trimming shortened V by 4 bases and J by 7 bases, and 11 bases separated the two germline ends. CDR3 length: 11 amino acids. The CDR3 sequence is CSVVITGEQYF. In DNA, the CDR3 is TGCAGCGTTGTCATAACGGGGGAGCAGTACTTC.

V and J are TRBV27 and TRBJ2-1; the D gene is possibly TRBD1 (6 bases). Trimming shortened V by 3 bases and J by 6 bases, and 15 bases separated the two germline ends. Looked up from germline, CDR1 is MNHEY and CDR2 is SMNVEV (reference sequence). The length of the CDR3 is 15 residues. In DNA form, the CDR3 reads TGTGCCAGCAGTTTCGGGGCAGGGGTGGGCAATGAGCAGTTCTTC. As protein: CASSFGAGVGNEQFF.

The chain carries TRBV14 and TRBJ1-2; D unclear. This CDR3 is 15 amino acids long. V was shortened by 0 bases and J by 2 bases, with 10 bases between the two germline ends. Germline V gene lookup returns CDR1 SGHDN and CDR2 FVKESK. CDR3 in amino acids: CASSQDFGQNYGYTF. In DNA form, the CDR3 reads TGTGCCAGCAGCCAAGATTTCGGGCAGAACTATGGCTACACCTTC.

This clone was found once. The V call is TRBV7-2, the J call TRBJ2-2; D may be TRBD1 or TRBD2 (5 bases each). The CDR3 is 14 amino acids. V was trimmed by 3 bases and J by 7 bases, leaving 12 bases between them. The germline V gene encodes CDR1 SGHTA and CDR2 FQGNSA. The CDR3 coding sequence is TGTGCCAGCAGCTTTGAACTGGGGGACGGGGAGCTGTTTTTT. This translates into CASSFELGDGELFF.

The chain's CDR3 is CAISAGMGTPTPNTEAFF. CDR3 in DNA: TGTGCCATCAGTGCAGGGATGGGGACACCTACGCCCAACACTGAAGCTTTCTTT. The chain couples TRBV10-3 to TRBJ1-1; a possible D gene is TRBD1 (6 bases). Trimming removed 4 bases at V and 2 bases at J, with 23 bases between. CDR3 size: 18 residues. Germline V gives CDR1 ENHRY, CDR2 SYGVKD.

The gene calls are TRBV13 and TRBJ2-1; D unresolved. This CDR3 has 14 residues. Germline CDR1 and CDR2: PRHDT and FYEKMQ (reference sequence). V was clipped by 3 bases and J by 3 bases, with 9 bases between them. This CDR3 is CASSLLVVYNEQFF. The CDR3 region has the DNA TGTGCCAGCAGCTTGTTAGTTGTCTACAATGAGCAGTTCTTC.

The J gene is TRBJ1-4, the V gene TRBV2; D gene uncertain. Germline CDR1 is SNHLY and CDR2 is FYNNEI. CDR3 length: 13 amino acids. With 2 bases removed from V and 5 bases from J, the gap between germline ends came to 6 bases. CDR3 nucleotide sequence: TGTGCCAGCAGTGAATATAAGAATGAAAAACTGTTTTTT. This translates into CASSEYKNEKLFF. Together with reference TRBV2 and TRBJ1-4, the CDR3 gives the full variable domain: EPEVTQTPSHQVTQMGQEVILRCVPISNHLYFYWYRQILGQKVEFLVSFYNNEISEKSEIFDDQFSVERPDGSNFTLKIRSTKLEDSAMYFCASSEYKNEKLFFGSGTQLSVL.

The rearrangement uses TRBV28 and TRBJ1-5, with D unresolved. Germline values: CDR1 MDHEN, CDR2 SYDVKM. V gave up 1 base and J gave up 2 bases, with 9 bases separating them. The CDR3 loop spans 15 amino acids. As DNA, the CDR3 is TGTGCCAGCAGTTTATTTTCTCGGGGCAATCAGCCCCAGCATTTT. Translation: CASSLFSRGNQPQHF.

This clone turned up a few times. The CDR3 spells CATWDRGVNEQFF. DNA for the CDR3: TGTGCCACATGGGACAGGGGGGTCAATGAGCAGTTCTTC. The rearrangement links TRBV10-3 to TRBJ2-1; TRBD1 matches 11 bases. Unmatched junction bases numbered 5, after V lost 10 bases and J lost 6 bases. The CDR3 runs to 13 residues. CDR1 ENHRY and CDR2 SYGVKD come from the germline V gene.

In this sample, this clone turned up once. In DNA, the CDR3 is TGTGCCAGCAGTTCCGGGGGGGAGATATGGGTGGATGGCTACACCTTC. Translation: CASSSGGEIWVDGYTF. The gene calls are TRBV6-5 and TRBJ1-2; D is perhaps TRBD1 (5 bases). The germline V gene encodes CDR1 MNHEY and CDR2 SVGAGI. The CDR3 consists of 16 residues. V lost 4 bases to trimming and J lost 6 bases, with 21 bases between them.

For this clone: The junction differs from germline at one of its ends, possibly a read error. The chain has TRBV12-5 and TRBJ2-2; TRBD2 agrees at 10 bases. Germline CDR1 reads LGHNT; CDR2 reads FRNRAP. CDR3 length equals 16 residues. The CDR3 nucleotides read TGTGCTAGTGGGTCTCCCGGGACTAGCGTCCCGGGGGGGCTGTTTTTT. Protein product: CASGSPGTSVPGGLFF. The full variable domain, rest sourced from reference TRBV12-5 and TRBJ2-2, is DARVTQTPRHKVTEMGQEVTMRCQPILGHNTVFWYRQTMMQGLELLAYFRNRAPLDDSGMPKDRFSAEMPDATLATLKIQPSEPRDSAVYFCASGSPGTSVPGGLFFGEGSRLTVL.

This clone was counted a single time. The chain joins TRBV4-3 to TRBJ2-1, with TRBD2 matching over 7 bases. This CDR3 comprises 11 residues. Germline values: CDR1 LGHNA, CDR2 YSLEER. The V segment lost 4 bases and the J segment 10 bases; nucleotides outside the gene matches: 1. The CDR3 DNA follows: TGCGCCAGCAGCCGAGCGGGGGAGCAGTTCTTC. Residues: CASSRAGEQFF.

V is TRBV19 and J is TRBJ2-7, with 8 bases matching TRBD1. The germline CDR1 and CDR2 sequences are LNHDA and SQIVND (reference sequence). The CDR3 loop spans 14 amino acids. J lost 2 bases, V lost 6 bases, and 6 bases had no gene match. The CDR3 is CASREGQGAYEQYF. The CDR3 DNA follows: TGTGCCAGTAGGGAAGGACAGGGTGCCTACGAGCAGTACTTC.

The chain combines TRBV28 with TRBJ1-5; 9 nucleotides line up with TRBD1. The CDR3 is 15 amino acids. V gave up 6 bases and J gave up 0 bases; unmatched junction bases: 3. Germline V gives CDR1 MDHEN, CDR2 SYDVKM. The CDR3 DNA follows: TGTGCCAGCAGGCTACAGGGGGCTAGCAATCAGCCCCAGCATTTT. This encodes CASRLQGASNQPQHF.

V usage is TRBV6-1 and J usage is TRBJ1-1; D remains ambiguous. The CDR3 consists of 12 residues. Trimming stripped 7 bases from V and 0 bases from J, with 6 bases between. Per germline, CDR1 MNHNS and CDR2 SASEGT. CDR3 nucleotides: TGTGCCAGCAAGAGACTGAACACTGAAGCTTTCTTT. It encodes CASKRLNTEAFF.

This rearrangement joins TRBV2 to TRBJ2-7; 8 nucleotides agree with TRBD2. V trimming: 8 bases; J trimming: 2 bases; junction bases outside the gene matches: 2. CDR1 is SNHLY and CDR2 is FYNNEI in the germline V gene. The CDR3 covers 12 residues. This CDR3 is CASREGPYEQYV. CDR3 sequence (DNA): TGTGCCAGCCGGGAGGGACCCTACGAGCAGTACGTC.

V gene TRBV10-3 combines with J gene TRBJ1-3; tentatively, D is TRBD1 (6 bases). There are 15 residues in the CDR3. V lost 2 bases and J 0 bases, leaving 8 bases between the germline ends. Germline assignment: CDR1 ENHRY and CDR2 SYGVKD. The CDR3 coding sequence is TGTGCCATCAGTGAGGGGGGCGACTCTGGAAACACCATATATTTT. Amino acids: CAISEGGDSGNTIYF.

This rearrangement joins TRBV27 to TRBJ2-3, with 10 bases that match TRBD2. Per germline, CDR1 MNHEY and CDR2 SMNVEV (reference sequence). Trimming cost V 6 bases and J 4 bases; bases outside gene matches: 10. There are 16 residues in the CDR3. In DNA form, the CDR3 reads TGTGCCAGCAGCGGGACCCTAGCGGGGGTCCCAGATACGCAGTATTTT. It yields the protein CASSGTLAGVPDTQYF.

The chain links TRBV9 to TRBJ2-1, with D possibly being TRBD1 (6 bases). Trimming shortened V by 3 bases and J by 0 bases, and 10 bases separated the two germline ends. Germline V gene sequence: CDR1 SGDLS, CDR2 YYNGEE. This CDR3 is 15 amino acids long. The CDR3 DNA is TGTGCCAGCAGCGAAACAGGGAGCTCCTACAATGAGCAGTTCTTC. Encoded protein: CASSETGSSYNEQFF. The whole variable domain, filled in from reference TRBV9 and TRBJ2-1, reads DSGVTQTPKHLITATGQRVTLRCSPRSGDLSVYWYQQSLDQGLQFLIQYYNGEERAKGNILERFSAQQFPDLHSELNLSSLELGDSALYFCASSETGSSYNEQFFGPGTRLTVL.

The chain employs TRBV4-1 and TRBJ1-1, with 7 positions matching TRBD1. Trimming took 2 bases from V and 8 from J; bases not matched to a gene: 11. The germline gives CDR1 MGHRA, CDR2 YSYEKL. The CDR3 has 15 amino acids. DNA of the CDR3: TGCGCCAGCAGCCAATATCCCGGGACAGAGAACGAAGCTTTCTTT. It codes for CASSQYPGTENEAFF.

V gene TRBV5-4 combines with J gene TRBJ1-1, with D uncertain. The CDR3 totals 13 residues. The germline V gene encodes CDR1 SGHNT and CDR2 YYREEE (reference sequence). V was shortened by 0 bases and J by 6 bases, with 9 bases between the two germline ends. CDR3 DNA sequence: TGTGCCAGCAGCTTGGCCCCGGGGTCTGAAGCTTTCTTT. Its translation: CASSLAPGSEAFF.

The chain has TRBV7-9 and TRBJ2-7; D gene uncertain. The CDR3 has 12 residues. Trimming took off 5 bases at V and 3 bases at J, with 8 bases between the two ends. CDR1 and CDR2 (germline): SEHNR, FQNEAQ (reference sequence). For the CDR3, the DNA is TGTGCCAGCAGCCAGCCCTTCTACGAGCAGTACTTC. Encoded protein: CASSQPFYEQYF. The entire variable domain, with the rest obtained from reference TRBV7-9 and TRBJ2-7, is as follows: DTGVSQNPRHKITKRGQNVTFRCDPISEHNRLYWYRQTLGQGPEFLTYFQNEAQLEKSRLLSDRFSAERPKGSFSTLEIQRTEQGDSAMYLCASSQPFYEQYFGPGTRLTVT.

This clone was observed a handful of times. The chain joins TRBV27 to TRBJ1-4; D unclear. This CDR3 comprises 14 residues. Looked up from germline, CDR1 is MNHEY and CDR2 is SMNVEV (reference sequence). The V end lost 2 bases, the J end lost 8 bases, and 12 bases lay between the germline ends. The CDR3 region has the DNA TGTGCCAGCAGTTTAACTATGGGCTTAGAAAAACTGTTTTTT. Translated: CASSLTMGLEKLFF.

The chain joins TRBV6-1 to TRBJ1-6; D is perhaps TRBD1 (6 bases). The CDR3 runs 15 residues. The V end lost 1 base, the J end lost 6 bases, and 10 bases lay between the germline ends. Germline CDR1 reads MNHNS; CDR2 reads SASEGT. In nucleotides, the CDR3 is TGTGCCAGCAGTGAAGTTAACAGGGCTAATTCACCCCTCCACTTT. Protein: CASSEVNRANSPLHF.